This record covers a single T cell receptor beta chain. The antigen it recognizes is unknown. Per-nucleotide qualities are absent, and no much larger clonotype sits a single base away. Sequences MNHNS (CDR1) and SASEGT (CDR2) are obtained from the germline V gene. The CDR3 measures 15 amino acids from cysteine to phenylalanine. CDR3 DNA is the only sequence kept; it has 45 bases, read in frame from the first base. Trimming costs V 5 bases and J 6 bases, and their ends lie 18 bases apart. Interpreted using the paper, the treatment or condition label stands for: live attenuated yellow fever vaccine strain. Two biological replicates of bulk PBMCs were collected at each blood-draw timepoint. PBMCs were isolated from peripheral blood using a standard Ficoll-Paque protocol. TriZol was used to extract RNA from bulk PBMCs, CD4 and CD8 fractions, and dextramer-positive and dextramer-negative fractions. This record comes from a study of T cells after yellow fever vaccination (dated by TCRdb to the late 2010s). About the investigation overall: The SMART-Seq v4 Ultra Low Input RNA kit was used to prepare libraries from fractions with low cell numbers. To follow T-cell clones before and after both primary and booster YFV17D yellow fever vaccination, bulk TCR alpha and beta repertoires underwent longitudinal sequencing. Two healthy male donors, one aged 18 to 29 and one aged 30 to 40 years, were included in the cohort. Blood was drawn at multiple timepoints before and after primary and secondary immunization, with bulk PBMC replicates and cell subsets isolated. What the authors observed across the whole study: Compared with the primary T-cell response, the secondary T-cell response was weaker but faster, peaking on day 5 rather than day 15. The study included only a couple of donors, which limits how far the findings can be generalized. After the booster, most of the clones that had expanded following primary vaccination were detected again (roughly 97% of CD4 and around nine tenths of CD8), which suggests that memory was broadly maintained. A small share of clonotypes occurred in both CD4 and CD8 compartments, likely arising from convergent recombination. FACS-sorted repertoires could contain abundant contaminating clonotypes from the bulk population, so computational filtering was required.

TCR cDNA was made using 5'RACE template switching, a step that added a universal primer site and unique molecular identifiers. Priming of cDNA synthesis was performed from both the TCR alpha and TCR beta constant segments. Library amplification involved two PCR steps, and the second step added sample barcodes and sequencing adapters. Sequencing of libraries was performed on Illumina HiSeq 2500 (2x100 bp) or NovaSeq (2x150 bp). In the source study's methods: MIGEC handled demultiplexing of reads and collapsing into UMI consensus sequences, while MiXCR performed V(D)J alignment. Vaccine-responding clonotypes were defined with edgeR using replicate PBMC samples, requiring FDR below 0.01 and a log2 fold change above 5 up to day 15. CD4 or CD8 identity was assigned to each bulk clonotype according to whether the clonotype was present at higher abundance in the sequenced CD4 repertoire or the sequenced CD8 repertoire. TCRdb took the public reads, trimmed them with fastp at Q25, ran MiXCR for clone calling and kept in-frame beta chains. Under each unique CDR3 protein, matching rows form one entry showing the most common genes and DNA. For this entry, the V and J calls and clone size follow TCRdb and not the study's own pipeline. This sample is represented by approximately 580,000 distinct CDR3 sequences; 17% of them were singletons. 17% of the sample is held by the ten biggest clonotypes.

The receptor was derived from a man younger than 30 who received the YFV17D yellow fever vaccine. The rearranged segments are TRBV6-1 and TRBJ2-3; TRBD2 is a possible D gene, resting on 6 matching bases. Source: PBMCs, taken around 5 days after the first yellow fever vaccination. The DNA is as follows: TGTGCCAGCAGTACCCAAGGAGGGCGGCTTGATACGCAGTATTTT. Its translation is CASSTQGGRLDTQYF.